A selection of T cell receptor beta chains follows, all from one sample in a study of T cell repertoires in cytomegalovirus infection. TCRdb passed the reads through MiXCR, listing each CDR3 protein once. Of roughly 300,000 distinct CDR3 sequences listed, about 26% are singletons. Source material: PBMCs. Source of these receptors: a human donor in good health (CMV status not recorded). Some clones in this sample may be carry-over from other donors' samples. Both conserved end residues are part of each CDR3. D genes are given only for firm matches. Some rows mark clone size as missing; the rest say once, few, many or name a class of expanded clone.

size: NA
J: TRBJ2-3
V: TRBV28
D: TRBD2
DNA: TGTGCCAGCAGTTTAGTGACTAGCGGGAGATTTGTCCCAGATACGCAGTATTTT
CDR3: CASSLVTSGRFVPDTQYF

size: many
J: TRBJ1-3
V: TRBV7-2
D: NA
DNA: TGTGCCAGCAGCTTAGATGCGGGATTTTGGAACACCATATATTTT
CDR3: CASSLDAGFWNTIYF

size: many
J: TRBJ2-6
V: TRBV7-2
D: NA
DNA: TGTGCCAGCAGCTTGGGGTCAGGGTCAATAGTGACTGGGGCCAACGTCCTGACTTTC
CDR3: CASSLGSGSIVTGANVLTF

size: NA
J: TRBJ1-5
V: TRBV4-1
D: NA
DNA: TGCGCCAGCAGCCAAGATGGGGGAAGGGGTCAGCCCCAGCATTTT
CDR3: CASSQDGGRGQPQHF

size: few
J: TRBJ2-7
V: TRBV6-6
D: NA
DNA: TGTGCCAGCAGAACTAGCAGGAGCTCCTACGAGCAGTACTTC
CDR3: CASRTSRSSYEQYF

size: few
J: TRBJ2-7
V: TRBV28
D: TRBD2
DNA: TGTGCCAGCAGTTTATACGCTAGCGGGAGAAACCTGTACGAGCAGTACTTC
CDR3: CASSLYASGRNLYEQYF

size: few
J: TRBJ2-4
V: TRBV20-1
D: NA
DNA: TGCAGTGCTAGCCGGCTTGGCCAGATTCAGTACTTC
CDR3: CSASRLGQIQYF

size: NA
J: TRBJ1-5
V: TRBV6-2/TRBV6-3
D: NA
DNA: TGTGCCAGCAGGAACGACAGGCAAAGGGATCAGCCCCAGCATTTT
CDR3: CASRNDRQRDQPQHF

size: many
J: TRBJ2-1
V: TRBV11-2
D: TRBD2
DNA: TGTGCCAGCAGCTCTACATGGGGGGGGAATGAGCAGTTCTTC
CDR3: CASSSTWGGNEQFF

size: NA
J: TRBJ2-1
V: TRBV5-1
D: TRBD1
DNA: TGCGCCAGCAGCCTATACAGGGGGCTTTACAATGAGCAGTTCTTC
CDR3: CASSLYRGLYNEQFF

size: many
J: TRBJ1-2
V: TRBV20-1
D: NA
DNA: TGCAGTGCTAGAGAGGATGCGAGGAACTATGGCTACACCTTC
CDR3: CSAREDARNYGYTF

size: NA
J: TRBJ2-7
V: TRBV11-2
D: TRBD2
DNA: TGTGCCAGCAGCTTAATCGTTGCGGGAGGGCGAGTCGAGCAGTACTTC
CDR3: CASSLIVAGGRVEQYF

size: few
J: TRBJ2-5
V: TRBV28
D: NA
DNA: TGTGCCAGCACAGACCAAGAGACCCAGTACTTC
CDR3: CASTDQETQYF

size: NA
J: TRBJ1-1
V: TRBV11-2
D: NA
DNA: TGTGCCAGCAGCTTAGATCCGGGGGGGGAGGCTTTCTTT
CDR3: CASSLDPGGEAFF

size: few
J: TRBJ1-2
V: TRBV7-9
D: NA
DNA: TGTGCCAGCAGCTTTAATGGCTACACCTTC
CDR3: CASSFNGYTF

size: few
J: TRBJ2-2
V: TRBV2
D: NA
DNA: TGTGCCACCTCCCCCAGGGGTGCGAACACCGGGGAGCTGTTTTTT
CDR3: CATSPRGANTGELFF

size: NA
J: TRBJ1-4
V: TRBV7-6
D: NA
DNA: TGTGCCAGCAGTTCACAGAGTTATAATGAAAAACTGTTTTTT
CDR3: CASSSQSYNEKLFF

size: few
J: TRBJ1-5
V: TRBV5-6
D: NA
DNA: TGTGCCAGCAGCTTGTGGCAGGGGAATCAGCCCCAGCATTTT
CDR3: CASSLWQGNQPQHF

size: NA
J: TRBJ2-1
V: TRBV7-2
D: NA
DNA: TGTGCCAGCAGCTTACGGGAGCAACACGGCAATGAGCAGTTCTTC
CDR3: CASSLREQHGNEQFF

size: NA
J: TRBJ1-3
V: TRBV3-1
D: TRBD1
DNA: TGTGCCAGCAGCCATCGGACAGGGGCTGGAAACACCATATATTTT
CDR3: CASSHRTGAGNTIYF

size: few
J: TRBJ1-1
V: TRBV2
D: NA
DNA: TGTGCCGGAATGGGGGGGGGGTTGAACACTGAAGCTTTCTTT
CDR3: CAGMGGGLNTEAFF

size: NA
J: TRBJ2-1
V: TRBV6-4
D: NA
DNA: TGTGCCAGCAGTGACAACCATGAGCAGTTCTTC
CDR3: CASSDNHEQFF

size: once
J: TRBJ2-7
V: TRBV20-1
D: TRBD2
DNA: TGCAGTGCTGCTAGCGGGCTTAGCTCCTACGAGCAGTACTTC
CDR3: CSAASGLSSYEQYF

size: many
J: TRBJ1-2
V: TRBV7-8
D: NA
DNA: TGTGCCAGCAGCTTAGAGATTTACCAGGGCATATATGGCTACACCTTC
CDR3: CASSLEIYQGIYGYTF

size: few
J: TRBJ2-1
V: TRBV6-1
D: NA
DNA: TGTGCCAGCAGCCCGGACTCAAACAATGAGCAGTTCTTC
CDR3: CASSPDSNNEQFF

size: once
J: TRBJ2-1
V: TRBV5-6
D: TRBD2
DNA: TGTGCCAGCAGCTCGAACCGACCCGGGGGGTTCAATGAGCAGTTCTTC
CDR3: CASSSNRPGGFNEQFF

size: NA
J: TRBJ2-7
V: TRBV12-3/TRBV12-4
D: TRBD1
DNA: TGTGCCAGCAGTCCTATCGACAGGGGTGAGCAGTACTTC
CDR3: CASSPIDRGEQYF

size: NA
J: TRBJ2-4
V: TRBV12-3/TRBV12-4
D: NA
DNA: TGTGCCAGCAATACCCCGTGGAATAGGAACATTCAGTACTTC
CDR3: CASNTPWNRNIQYF

size: many
J: TRBJ2-1
V: TRBV6-1
D: NA
DNA: TGTGCCAGCAGCCCGACTAGGATCACCTACAATGAGCAGTTCTTC
CDR3: CASSPTRITYNEQFF

size: NA
J: TRBJ1-2
V: TRBV12-3/TRBV12-4
D: NA
DNA: TGTGCCAGCAGTCTCCCGGTTGGTGGCTACACCTTC
CDR3: CASSLPVGGYTF

size: few
J: TRBJ2-1
V: TRBV20-1
D: NA
DNA: TGCAGTGCTAGAGATCGCAGGGGCTTTCAATGGGAGTTCTTC
CDR3: CSARDRRGFQWEFF

size: NA
J: TRBJ2-5
V: TRBV11-2
D: TRBD1
DNA: TGTGCCAGCAGCTCCCGACAGGGGGTAGAGACCCAGTACTTC
CDR3: CASSSRQGVETQYF

size: few
J: TRBJ1-1
V: TRBV15
D: NA
DNA: TGTGCCACCAGCCGTGGCAGTCTGAACACTGAAGCTTTCTTT
CDR3: CATSRGSLNTEAFF

size: few
J: TRBJ1-3
V: TRBV7-2
D: NA
DNA: TGTGCCAGCAGCTTAATGGCTCAGCCAATCTCTGGAAACACCATATATTTT
CDR3: CASSLMAQPISGNTIYF

size: few
J: TRBJ2-7
V: TRBV10-2
D: NA
DNA: TGCGCCAGCACCTCAGGGGGGAAGTACGAGCAGTACTTC
CDR3: CASTSGGKYEQYF